One and the same sample provided the 26 T cell receptor beta chains below, sequenced in a study of Tregs in tolerant kidney transplant recipients. Clones were read by immunoSEQ multiplex PCR, and TCRdb kept only the in-frame ones, dropping some. The sample is made up of approximately 49,000 clones, and the top ten hold roughly 0.89% of it. The sequencing used CD4+ T cells from blood, collected before the transplant. The receptors were gathered from a human donor who received a combined kidney and bone marrow transplant.

Regarding this clone: The CDR3 end lies 3 residues beyond the end of the read and is filled in from the germline J gene. The chain has TRBV19 and TRBJ2-1, with TRBD2 matching over 11 bases. With V trimmed by 2 bases and J by 4 bases, 10 bases remained unmatched. The CDR3 loop spans 18 amino acids. CDR1 LNHDA and CDR2 SQIVND come from the germline V gene (reference sequence). CDR3 protein: CASSIPPRLAGIYNEQFF. Incomplete CDR3 DNA: TGTGCCAGTAGTATACCCCCTCGACTAGCGGGAATTTACAATGAG.

Of note for this clone: The read ends 3 residues early relative to the CDR3; the germline J gene fills the gap. The chain is built from TRBV20-1 and TRBJ2-1; TRBD2 matches 12 bases. Germline lookup yields CDR1 DFQATT and CDR2 SNEGSKA (reference sequence). The CDR3 consists of 19 residues. V gave up 1 base and J gave up 0 bases; unmatched junction bases: 10. CDR3 protein: CSARGITSGRRNSYNEQFF. The CDR3 DNA, read in part, is TGCAGTGCTAGAGGAATCACTAGCGGGAGGAGGAACTCCTACAATGAG.

Of note for this clone: Sequencing ends 3 residues short of the CDR3 end; the germline J gene provides the rest. The V call is TRBV6-2 or TRBV6-3, the J call TRBJ1-2, with D unclear. The CDR3 has 15 amino acids. Germline lookup yields CDR1 MNHEY and CDR2 SVGEGT. The CDR3 DNA, read in part, is TGTGCCAGCAGTTCAAGGGCAGTTCCACCGGTAGGC. Protein sequence: CASSSRAVPPVG. The whole CDR3 sequence is CASSSRAVPPVGYTF.

Comments on this clone: The read ends 3 residues early relative to the CDR3; the germline J gene fills the gap. This sequence joins TRBV5-1 and TRBJ2-3; TRBD2 matches 8 bases. Germline V gene lookup returns CDR1 SGHRS and CDR2 YFSETQ. CDR3 size: 11 residues. J lost 7 bases, V lost 7 bases, and 2 bases had no gene match. The CDR3 here is CASSGGYTQYF. The part of the CDR3 DNA that was read is TGCGCCAGCTCGGGGGGGTATACG.

About this clone itself: The missing CDR3 end, 3 residues past where the read stops, is filled in from the germline J gene. This chain links TRBV18 with TRBJ2-2; a weak D match, TRBD1 (6 bases). Germline values: CDR1 KGHSH, CDR2 LQKENI. V shed 2 bases and J shed 0 bases, with 7 bases lying between them. This CDR3 has 15 residues. The sequenced CDR3 bases are TGTGCCAGCTCACCAGGGGGCGCGAACACCGGGGAG. Its translation: CASSPGGANTGE. The complete CDR3 sequence is CASSPGGANTGELFF.

Comment on this clone: The read is 3 residues too short to cover the CDR3 end, so that end is filled in from the germline J gene. The chain recombines TRBV5-1 with TRBJ2-1, with 10 positions matching TRBD2. Germline CDR1 reads SGHRS; CDR2 reads YFSETQ. The CDR3 is 15 amino acids. Germline trimming cut 3 bases from V and 5 bases from J; bases unmatched to any gene: 5. CDR3: CASSYLAGDHNEQFF. The sequenced part of the CDR3 DNA is TGCGCCAGCAGCTATCTAGCGGGAGATCACAATGAG.

Comments on this clone: With the read ending 3 residues before the CDR3 end, the germline J gene is used to fill in that end. V is TRBV7-3 and J is TRBJ2-1; 7 bases agree with TRBD2. The CDR3 runs 15 residues. CDR1 is SGHTA, CDR2 FQGTGA, per germline. J lost 4 bases, V lost 4 bases, and 7 bases had no gene match. Partial CDR3 DNA: TGTGCCAGCAGCTCATCTAGCGGCCCTTACAATGAG. Its translation is CASSSSSGPYNE. The complete CDR3 protein is CASSSSSGPYNEQFF.

For this clone: The read comes to an end 3 residues before the CDR3 does, leaving the germline J gene to fill in the end. This chain joins TRBV7-3 and TRBJ2-3; 8 bases agree with TRBD2. The CDR3 is 16 residues long. From germline, CDR1 is SGHTA and CDR2 FQGTGA. The V gene end was trimmed by 3 bases and the J gene end by 2 bases; junction bases not matched to a gene: 7. The CDR3 sequence: CASSFGTRGSTDTQYF. Incomplete CDR3 DNA: TGTGCCAGCAGCTTCGGGACTAGAGGGTCCACAGATACG.

As regards this clone: Sequencing ends 3 residues short of the CDR3 end; the germline J gene provides the rest. The chain recombines TRBV7-2 with TRBJ2-3; D is ambiguous. The V end lost 5 bases, the J end lost 0 bases, and 6 bases lay between the germline ends. The CDR3 consists of 13 residues. The germline gives CDR1 SGHTA, CDR2 FQGNSA. The DNA read from the CDR3 is TGTGCCAGCAGCATCCTTAGCACAGATACG. Its protein is CASSILSTDT. In full, the CDR3 is CASSILSTDTQYF.

Note on this clone: The read stops 3 residues short of the end of the CDR3; the missing end is completed from the germline J gene. The chain carries TRBV29-1 and TRBJ2-1, with a weak D call TRBD2 (5 bases). The germline V gene encodes CDR1 SQVTM and CDR2 ANQGSEA. V dropped 7 bases and J dropped 4 bases, with 11 bases sitting between them. CDR3 size: 12 residues. The part of the CDR3 DNA that was read is TGCAGCGCTCGGACTGATTACAATGAG. Its translation is CSARTDYNE. In full, the CDR3 reads CSARTDYNEQFF.

Note on this clone: The CDR3 goes on 3 residues after the read ends, and that part is filled in from the germline J gene. This chain uses TRBV6-1 with TRBJ2-7; TRBD2 matches at 7 bases. Germline loops: CDR1 MNHNS, CDR2 SASEGT. CDR3 length: 15 residues. V lost 1 base, J lost 6 bases, and 9 bases stayed unmatched. CDR3 DNA (partial): TGTGCCAGCAGTGAAGTCCTCGGGGGGTTCAGCGAG. It codes for CASSEVLGGFSE. Given in full, the CDR3 is CASSEVLGGFSEQYF.

About this clone itself: The read gets to within 3 residues of the CDR3 end, and the germline J gene fills in the rest. The gene calls are TRBV19 and TRBJ2-1; 7 nucleotides line up with TRBD1. V was clipped by 8 bases and J by 9 bases; unmatched bases: 7. Germline V lookup: CDR1 LNHDA, CDR2 SQIVND (reference sequence). This CDR3 has 12 residues. CDR3 DNA (partial): TGTGCCAGTGGGGACAGACGGACTGAG. Translated, it gives CASGDRRTE. The complete CDR3 protein is CASGDRRTEQFF.

Note on this clone: Coverage ceases 3 residues before the CDR3 finishes, and the germline J gene fills in the end. The genes are TRBV19 and TRBJ2-5; a possible D gene is TRBD1 (5 bases). CDR3 size: 15 residues. Germline assignment: CDR1 LNHDA and CDR2 SQIVND (reference sequence). V lost 3 bases, J lost 2 bases, and 13 bases lay in between. The sequenced part of the CDR3 DNA is TGTGCCAGTAGTATTGGGGCGCATCATCAAGAGACC. Its protein product is CASSIGAHHQET. The full CDR3 sequence reads CASSIGAHHQETQYF.

Of note for this clone: The CDR3 end lies 3 residues beyond the end of the read and is filled in from the germline J gene. The chain has TRBV7-2 and TRBJ2-7, with 10 bases identical to TRBD1. Germline V CDR1 and CDR2: SGHTA, FQGNSA. The V segment lost 1 base and the J segment 4 bases; nucleotides outside the gene matches: 1. There are 14 residues in the CDR3. The CDR3: CASSLGGQGYEQYF. The sequenced part of the CDR3 DNA is TGTGCCAGCAGCTTAGGGGGACAGGGGTACGAG.

As regards this clone: The CDR3 goes on 3 residues after the read ends, and that part is filled in from the germline J gene. This chain connects TRBV10-3 to TRBJ2-7; no clear D gene. V lost 0 bases and J 2 bases, leaving 8 bases between the germline ends. This CDR3 comprises 14 residues. Germline CDR1 and CDR2: ENHRY and SYGVKD. CDR3: CAISESPGPYEQYF. The part of the CDR3 DNA that was read is TGTGCCATCAGTGAGTCTCCAGGCCCCTACGAG.

On this clone itself: The read ends 3 residues before the CDR3 terminus; that terminus is restored from the germline J gene. The chain uses TRBV5-1 and TRBJ2-7; 14 bases map to TRBD2. The length of the CDR3 is 16 residues. Germline assignment: CDR1 SGHRS and CDR2 YFSETQ. Trimming removed 0 bases from V and 1 base from J; junction bases left unmatched: 0. The sequenced part of the CDR3 DNA is TGCGCCAGCAGCTTGGGGACTAGCGGGAGGTCCTACGAG. Amino acid sequence: CASSLGTSGRSYE. The full CDR3 reads CASSLGTSGRSYEQYF.

Details on this clone: The sequence runs out 3 residues before the end of the CDR3; the remainder is reconstructed from the germline J gene. The rearrangement uses TRBV29-1 and TRBJ2-7, with 7 bases lining up with TRBD1. Germline V gene lookup returns CDR1 SQVTM and CDR2 ANQGSEA. The CDR3 contains 13 residues. V dropped 3 bases and J dropped 4; count of bases not matched to a gene: 6. The CDR3: CSVDGDRAYEQYF. The covered CDR3 bases are TGCAGCGTTGATGGCGACAGGGCGTACGAG.

Remarks on this clone: From the germline J gene comes the end of the CDR3, since the read stops 3 residues before it. This rearrangement joins TRBV6-1 to TRBJ1-1; possible D gene TRBD1, 6 bases. This CDR3 contains 13 residues. Germline V gene lookup returns CDR1 MNHNS and CDR2 SASEGT. CDR3 DNA, as far as it was read: TGTGCCAGCAGTGGGTTTTCCAGGGGAGAA. The encoded protein is CASSGFSRGE. In full, the CDR3 reads CASSGFSRGEAFF.

Details on this clone: The DNA ends 3 residues before the CDR3 does, and the rest of the CDR3 is filled in from the germline J gene. This chain connects TRBV28 to TRBJ2-3; D may be TRBD1 or TRBD2 (5 bases each). This CDR3 spans 16 amino acids. Trimming removed 3 bases from V and 3 bases from J, with 16 bases in between. Germline-derived CDR1 and CDR2 are MDHEN and SYDVKM. The CDR3 bases that were read are TGTGCCAGCAGTTTGAGAGGGGATCGCTCTACAGATACG. It codes for CASSLRGDRSTDT. The CDR3, in full, reads CASSLRGDRSTDTQYF.

Details on this clone: From the germline J gene comes the end of the CDR3, since the read stops 3 residues before it. The V gene is TRBV20-1, the J gene TRBJ2-1, with 10 nucleotides matching TRBD2. The CDR3 has 14 amino acids. Germline assignment: CDR1 DFQATT and CDR2 SNEGSKA (reference sequence). V shed 5 bases and J 4 bases; nucleotides not matched to a gene: 5. CDR3 DNA, as far as it was read: TGCAGTGCTTTAGCGGGAGGCGGGTACAATGAG. It specifies CSALAGGGYNE. The CDR3 reads in full as CSALAGGGYNEQFF.

The sequenced CDR3 bases are TGTGCCATCAGTCCCGGACTAGCGGGTACCTACGAG. This codes for CAISPGLAGTYE. The whole CDR3 reads CAISPGLAGTYEQYF. This chain joins TRBV10-3 and TRBJ2-7, with 11 nucleotides matching TRBD2. The sequence runs out 3 residues before the end of the CDR3; the remainder is reconstructed from the germline J gene. The germline CDR1 and CDR2 sequences are ENHRY and SYGVKD. V gave up 5 bases and J gave up 2 bases; unmatched junction bases: 5. This CDR3 is built from 15 residues.

As regards this clone: With the read ending 3 residues before the CDR3 end, the germline J gene is used to fill in that end. The chain employs TRBV20-1 and TRBJ2-7; tentatively, D is TRBD1 (6 bases). Trimming cost V 4 bases and J 3 bases, with 10 bases left between them. Germline lookup yields CDR1 DFQATT and CDR2 SNEGSKA (reference sequence). This CDR3 region has 12 residues. The CDR3 loop reads CSATDRIYEQYF. The covered CDR3 bases are TGCAGTGCTACTGACAGGATCTACGAG.

On this clone: The observed sequence ends 3 residues before the CDR3 terminus, with the missing tail filled in from the germline J gene. The rearrangement links TRBV18 to TRBJ1-2; D might be TRBD1 (5 bases). CDR1 and CDR2 from the germline V gene are KGHSH and LQKENI. Trimming left V 3 bases short and J 0 bases short, with 8 bases between. The CDR3 consists of 14 residues. CDR3 sequence: CASSPRGSNYGYTF. The CDR3 bases that were read are TGTGCCAGCTCACCTAGGGGATCTAACTATGGC.

Details on this clone: The CDR3 end lies 3 residues beyond the end of the read and is filled in from the germline J gene. The chain is built from TRBV7-9 and TRBJ2-1; 8 positions agree with TRBD2. There are 14 residues in the CDR3. J gave up 4 bases and V 5 bases, and 4 bases lay outside the gene matches. The germline V gene has CDR1 SEHNR and CDR2 FQNEAQ (reference sequence). Here the CDR3 reads CASSPGGGYNEQFF. The DNA read from the CDR3 is TGTGCCAGCAGCCCGGGGGGGGGTTACAATGAG.

With respect to this clone: The CDR3 end lies 3 residues beyond the end of the read and is filled in from the germline J gene. The chain links TRBV5-1 to TRBJ2-2, with 13 bases identical to TRBD2. This CDR3 has 15 residues. V trimming: 7 bases; J trimming: 5 bases; junction bases outside the gene matches: 5. CDR1 SGHRS and CDR2 YFSETQ come from the germline V gene. The CDR3 protein is CASERTSGRTGELFF. CDR3 DNA (partial): TGCGCCAGCGAACGGACTAGCGGGAGAACCGGGGAG.

As regards this clone: Sequencing ends 3 residues short of the CDR3 end; the germline J gene provides the rest. The chain is built from TRBV5-6 and TRBJ2-1; D unclear. Germline V gene lookup returns CDR1 SGHDT and CDR2 YYEEEE. This CDR3 comprises 15 residues. Between the trimmed V and J ends, which lost 0 bases and 0 bases, there was a span of 7 bases. The CDR3 reads CASSLGLSSYNEQFF. Incomplete CDR3 DNA: TGTGCCAGCAGCTTGGGACTTAGCTCCTACAATGAG.